A selection of T cell receptor beta chains follows, all from one sample in a study of CD8 T cells in ankylosing spondylitis. Each CDR3 protein gets one entry after TCRdb re-called the 5' RACE reads with MiXCR. The sample has around 540,000 distinct CDR3 sequences; 12% are singletons. The sample comprised blood, either unsorted or a sorted T cell fraction (not recorded which). Every receptor here comes from a male donor with ankylosing spondylitis. CDR3s include the opening cysteine and the closing phenylalanine or tryptophan. A D gene is named only where the DNA matches it firmly.

D gene: NA
V gene: TRBV6-1
J gene: TRBJ2-1
CDR3 length: 15
CDR3 protein: CASRPNYSGYNEQFF

D gene: NA
V gene: TRBV6-2/TRBV6-3
J gene: TRBJ1-5
CDR3 length: 14
CDR3 protein: CASSYGTAGQPQHF

D gene: NA
V gene: TRBV12-3/TRBV12-4
J gene: TRBJ1-3
CDR3 length: 14
CDR3 protein: CASSYPGAGNTIYF

D gene: TRBD2
V gene: TRBV11-1
J gene: TRBJ2-1
CDR3 length: 15
CDR3 protein: CASSLVAGEDNEQFF

D gene: TRBD1
V gene: TRBV4-2
J gene: TRBJ1-2
CDR3 length: 15
CDR3 protein: CASSQDLSGGRGYTF

D gene: NA
V gene: TRBV18
J gene: TRBJ2-1
CDR3 length: 13
CDR3 protein: CASSPPTVNEQFF

D gene: NA
V gene: TRBV3-1
J gene: TRBJ1-5
CDR3 length: 15
CDR3 protein: CASSQAGTTNQPQHF

D gene: TRBD1
V gene: TRBV7-2
J gene: TRBJ2-4
CDR3 length: 16
CDR3 protein: CASSLAGDRVGNIQYF

D gene: NA
V gene: TRBV2
J gene: TRBJ2-7
CDR3 length: 10
CDR3 protein: CASSDVRGYF

D gene: TRBD2
V gene: TRBV5-1
J gene: TRBJ2-1
CDR3 length: 15
CDR3 protein: CASSLGLADYNEQFF

D gene: TRBD1
V gene: TRBV5-6
J gene: TRBJ2-3
CDR3 length: 14
CDR3 protein: CASRKTGAVDTQYF

D gene: NA
V gene: TRBV15
J gene: TRBJ1-2
CDR3 length: 13
CDR3 protein: CATSRAQGWGYTF

D gene: NA
V gene: TRBV20-1
J gene: TRBJ1-2
CDR3 length: 14
CDR3 protein: CSASAATALGGYTF

D gene: NA
V gene: TRBV27
J gene: TRBJ2-3
CDR3 length: 14
CDR3 protein: CASSYRAGTDTQYF

D gene: TRBD1
V gene: TRBV5-1
J gene: TRBJ2-2
CDR3 length: 16
CDR3 protein: CASSPRTGSNTGELFF

D gene: TRBD2
V gene: TRBV20-1
J gene: TRBJ2-5
CDR3 length: 15
CDR3 protein: CSAQGLAGGKETQYF

D gene: TRBD2
V gene: TRBV25-1
J gene: TRBJ2-5
CDR3 length: 15
CDR3 protein: CASSPPGSGRETQYF

D gene: TRBD2
V gene: TRBV15
J gene: TRBJ2-3
CDR3 length: 14
CDR3 protein: CATTTAGATDTQYF

D gene: TRBD2
V gene: TRBV7-9
J gene: TRBJ2-3
CDR3 length: 15
CDR3 protein: CASSARLAGEGTQYF

D gene: TRBD1
V gene: TRBV18
J gene: TRBJ1-4
CDR3 length: 15
CDR3 protein: CASSPRGQGAEKLFF

D gene: NA
V gene: TRBV20-1
J gene: TRBJ2-7
CDR3 length: 14
CDR3 protein: CSARGFTGNYEQYF

D gene: NA
V gene: TRBV12-3/TRBV12-4
J gene: TRBJ1-2
CDR3 length: 15
CDR3 protein: CASSLERYSAYGYTF

D gene: TRBD2
V gene: TRBV12-5
J gene: TRBJ2-5
CDR3 length: 14
CDR3 protein: CASGQGLAQETQYF

D gene: NA
V gene: TRBV5-1
J gene: TRBJ2-1
CDR3 length: 15
CDR3 protein: CASSRGSVGDNEQFF

D gene: TRBD2
V gene: TRBV20-1
J gene: TRBJ2-1
CDR3 length: 15
CDR3 protein: CSAEILAVSYNEQFF

D gene: TRBD2
V gene: TRBV11-2
J gene: TRBJ2-5
CDR3 length: 16
CDR3 protein: CASSLGASGIQETQYF

D gene: TRBD1
V gene: TRBV3-1
J gene: TRBJ2-1
CDR3 length: 16
CDR3 protein: CASSPLQGTTYNEQFF

D gene: NA
V gene: TRBV5-1
J gene: TRBJ1-1
CDR3 length: 14
CDR3 protein: CASFYGLSNTEAFF

D gene: NA
V gene: TRBV2
J gene: TRBJ1-2
CDR3 length: 13
CDR3 protein: CASSDKGVYGYTF

D gene: NA
V gene: TRBV11-2
J gene: TRBJ1-2
CDR3 length: 15
CDR3 protein: CASSLGTFANYGYTF

D gene: NA
V gene: TRBV18
J gene: TRBJ2-1
CDR3 length: 16
CDR3 protein: CASSPAGRNRDNEQFF

D gene: NA
V gene: TRBV6-4
J gene: TRBJ2-6
CDR3 length: 13
CDR3 protein: CASSVSMGNVLTF

D gene: NA
V gene: TRBV12-3/TRBV12-4
J gene: TRBJ1-3
CDR3 length: 15
CDR3 protein: CASSRGALSGNTIYF

D gene: NA
V gene: TRBV29-1
J gene: TRBJ1-5
CDR3 length: 14
CDR3 protein: CSARFLDSNQPQHF

D gene: TRBD1
V gene: TRBV7-8
J gene: TRBJ1-2
CDR3 length: 15
CDR3 protein: CASSLARQGLYGYTF

D gene: NA
V gene: TRBV19
J gene: TRBJ2-1
CDR3 length: 13
CDR3 protein: CASTLQGRNEQFF

D gene: NA
V gene: TRBV7-9
J gene: TRBJ2-3
CDR3 length: 16
CDR3 protein: CASSQTPRRGTDTQYF

D gene: NA
V gene: TRBV10-1
J gene: TRBJ2-3
CDR3 length: 17
CDR3 protein: CASSPSMGRQSTDTQYF

D gene: TRBD1
V gene: TRBV19
J gene: TRBJ1-2
CDR3 length: 14
CDR3 protein: CASTIQGGAVGYTF